Listed here are 3 T cell receptor beta chains from one sample, sequenced in a study of high-grade serous ovarian cancer treatment subgroups (dated by TCRdb to the early 2020s). Tumor samples were collected prior to definitive surgery or chemotherapy. Libraries were built with the immunoSEQ multiplex PCR assay. This is the immuneACCESS table as TCRdb keeps it, with only in-frame sequences that have V and J called. A part of the clones is gone; compared with another copy, unresolved V genes explain less than half, and the rest is unexplained. For this sample there are approximately 3,500 clones; roughly 71% appear just once. The ten largest clonotypes hold roughly 8.2% of the sample. Input material: tumor tissue. All receptors come from a human donor with high-grade serous ovarian cancer.

The chain couples TRBV10-3 to TRBJ1-4, with 8 nucleotides matching TRBD1. Germline loops: CDR1 ENHRY, CDR2 SYGVKD. The ends lost 3 bases at V and 10 bases at J; junction bases unmatched: 7. CDR3 length equals 14 residues. The CDR3 sequence is CAISDDQGAVKLFF. The CDR3 DNA reads TGTGCCATCAGTGACGATCAGGGGGCGGTAAAACTGTTTTTT.

The V call is TRBV19, the J call TRBJ1-6, with D unresolved. The germline V gene encodes CDR1 LNHDA and CDR2 SQIVND (reference sequence). The CDR3 contains 15 residues. Trimming took 5 bases from V and 1 from J, leaving 9 bases between them. The CDR3 bases are TGTGCCAGTAGTCTTGGAGGGTCCTATAATTCACCCCTCCACTTT. It translates to CASSLGGSYNSPLHF.

The CDR3 DNA reads TGCGCCAGCAGCCAATTCGCCCATGGGGGTGCTCAGCAGTACTTC. It translates to CASSQFAHGGAQQYF. The chain carries TRBV4-3 and TRBJ2-7; D tentatively fits TRBD1 or TRBD2 (5 bases each). Trimming cost V 2 bases and J 8 bases, with 19 bases left between them. The CDR3 is 15 amino acids. CDR1 is LGHNA and CDR2 is YSLEER in the germline V gene.